This T cell receptor beta chain came from a study of cytomegalovirus exposure and HLA in healthy donors. Regarding the study as a whole: Donors were assumed by presence/absence analyses to have roughly uniform sequencing depth.

In regard to this clone: Its target is unknown.

Primers for the PCR totalled 60 Vbeta and 13 Jbeta. The table came from immunoSEQ multiplex PCR; TCRdb's copy has only in-frame clones and leaves some out. The sample lists about 100,000 clones; more than 60% were seen once. CDR1 and CDR2 (germline): MNHNS, SASEGT. The CDR3 extends over 15 amino acids. With 3 bases removed from V and 9 bases from J, the gap between germline ends came to 19 bases. The genes are TRBV6-1 and TRBJ2-3, with D perhaps matching TRBD1 (5 bases). This sequence originates from a man aged 45-60 years in good health and CMV-seropositive. Sequencing input: PBMCs. Here the CDR3 DNA reads TGTGCCAGCAGTGACGCAGGGCCTTGGATCGTAACGCAGTATTTT. Translating gives CASSDAGPWIVTQYF.